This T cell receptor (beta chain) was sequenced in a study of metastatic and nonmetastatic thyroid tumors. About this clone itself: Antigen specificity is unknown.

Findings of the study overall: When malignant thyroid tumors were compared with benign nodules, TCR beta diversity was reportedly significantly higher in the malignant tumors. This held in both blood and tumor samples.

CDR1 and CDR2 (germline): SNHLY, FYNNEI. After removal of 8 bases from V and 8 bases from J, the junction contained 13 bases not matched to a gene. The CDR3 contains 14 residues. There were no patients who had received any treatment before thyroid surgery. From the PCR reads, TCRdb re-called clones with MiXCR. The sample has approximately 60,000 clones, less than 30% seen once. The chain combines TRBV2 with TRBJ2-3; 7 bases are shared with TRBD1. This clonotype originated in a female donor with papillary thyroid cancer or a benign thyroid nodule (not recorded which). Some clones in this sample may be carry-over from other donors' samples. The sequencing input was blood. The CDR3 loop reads CASEEGQAMGTQYF. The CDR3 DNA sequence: TGTGCCAGCGAGGAAGGACAGGCTATGGGTACGCAGTATTTT.